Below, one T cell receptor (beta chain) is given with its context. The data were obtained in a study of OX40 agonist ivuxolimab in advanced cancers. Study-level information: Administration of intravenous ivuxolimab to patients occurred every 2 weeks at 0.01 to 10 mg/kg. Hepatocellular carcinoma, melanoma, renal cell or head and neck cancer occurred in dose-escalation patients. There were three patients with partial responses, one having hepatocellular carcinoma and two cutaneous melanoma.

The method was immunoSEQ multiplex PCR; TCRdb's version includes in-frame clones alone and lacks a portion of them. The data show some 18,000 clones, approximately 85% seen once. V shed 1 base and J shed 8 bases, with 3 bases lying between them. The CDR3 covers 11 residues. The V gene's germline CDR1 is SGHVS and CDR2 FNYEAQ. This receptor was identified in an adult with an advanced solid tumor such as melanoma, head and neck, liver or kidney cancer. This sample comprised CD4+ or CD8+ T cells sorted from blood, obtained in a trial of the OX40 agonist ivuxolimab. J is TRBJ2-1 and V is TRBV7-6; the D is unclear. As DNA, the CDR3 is TGTGCCAGCAGCTTAGGTGATGAGCAGTTCTTC. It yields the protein CASSLGDEQFF.